This note documents a single T cell receptor (beta chain) sequence. This specimen comes from a study of blood T cell repertoires in COVID-19. Whole-study context: COVID-19 samples from acute and convalescent phases originated in the United States, Italy and Spain. Nucleic acid was either cDNA or gDNA, and it came from T cells, B-cell-depleted T cells, or PBMCs.

Trimming cost V 7 bases and J 0 bases, with 6 bases left between them. This CDR3 has 12 amino acids. Germline values: CDR1 SEHNR, CDR2 FQNEAQ (reference sequence). As handled by the study authors: Cell counts per sample came from amplifying reference gene primers. Libraries were prepared by immunoSEQ multiplex PCR; TCRdb keeps only in-frame clonotypes and omits some of them. That table supplies the V and J calls and clone size; D and trimming were determined from the DNA. The data show roughly 670,000 clones, around 89% seen once. The sequencing input was peripheral blood. The chain uses TRBV7-9 and TRBJ1-1, with D hard to call. The TCR comes from a woman between 18 and 29 years old with acute or convalescent COVID-19. The CDR3 here is CASTRVNTEAFF. CDR3 nucleotides: TGTGCCAGCACCCGGGTGAACACTGAAGCTTTCTTT. The complete variable domain, with remaining parts taken from reference TRBV7-9 and TRBJ1-1, reads DTGVSQNPRHKITKRGQNVTFRCDPISEHNRLYWYRQTLGQGPEFLTYFQNEAQLEKSRLLSDRFSAERPKGSFSTLEIQRTEQGDSAMYLCASTRVNTEAFFGQGTRLTVV.